The next 29 T cell receptor beta chains were all read from a single sample in a study of blood T cell repertoires in COVID-19. TCRdb's table, derived via immunoSEQ multiplex PCR, lists solely in-frame clones and lacks some. The repertoire holds more than 200,000 clones, with approximately 81% as singletons. The sequencing sample was made of peripheral blood. These receptors were obtained from a woman aged 80 or over with acute or convalescent COVID-19.

The V and J genes are TRBV3-1 (or the pseudogene TRBV3-2) and TRBJ1-2, with a weak D call TRBD1 (5 bases). The germline CDR1 and CDR2 sequences are LGHDT and YNNKEL (reference sequence). Trimming removed 2 bases from V and 1 base from J, with 8 bases in between. This CDR3 is built from 14 residues. The CDR3 protein is CASSQPGVNYGYTF. CDR3 DNA: TGTGCCAGCAGCCAACCGGGGGTTAACTATGGCTACACCTTC.

The chain employs TRBV23-1 and TRBJ1-6; D gene unclear. TRBV23-1 is known as an ORF, though its function is uncertain. V lost 3 bases to trimming and J lost 1 base, with 7 bases between them. The CDR3 has 15 residues. The CDR3 coding sequence is TGCGCCAGCAGTCAGGAGGGTTCCTATAATTCACCCCTCCACTTT. Translation gives CASSQEGSYNSPLHF.

This clone has more than one count but fewer than ten. The chain carries TRBV5-1 and TRBJ1-2, with D perhaps matching TRBD1 (6 bases). Between the trimmed V and J ends, which lost 8 bases and 5 bases, there was a span of 19 bases. Germline assignment: CDR1 SGHRS and CDR2 YFSETQ. The CDR3 is made up of 14 amino acids. CDR3 sequence reads: CASARTESFYGYTF. The CDR3 DNA sequence: TGCGCCAGTGCCCGGACAGAATCTTTTTATGGCTACACCTTC.

CDR3 in amino acids: CASIQGEYEQYF. In nucleotides, the CDR3 is TGTGCCAGCATTCAGGGGGAATACGAGCAGTACTTC. The chain employs TRBV2 and TRBJ2-7; the match to TRBD1 covers 7 bases. Germline CDR1 is SNHLY and CDR2 is FYNNEI. The junction had 4 bases not matched to a gene; V was cut back by 7 bases and J by 4 bases. The CDR3 extends over 12 amino acids.

This chain uses TRBV5-1 with TRBJ2-7; tentatively, D is TRBD1 (5 bases). Trimming removed 4 bases from V and 3 bases from J, with 14 bases in between. Germline V CDR1 and CDR2: SGHRS, YFSETQ. The CDR3 spans 14 residues. CDR3 DNA: TGCGCCAGCAGCCCCAGCAGGGTTAACTACGAGCAGTACTTC. Encoded protein: CASSPSRVNYEQYF.

This chain connects TRBV5-6 to TRBJ2-2, with a possible D match to TRBD1 (6 bases). Trimming removed 3 bases from V and 5 bases from J, with 11 bases in between. This CDR3 contains 14 residues. Germline CDR1 and CDR2: SGHDT and YYEEEE. CDR3 sequence: CASSSITGTGELFF. CDR3 in DNA: TGTGCCAGCAGCTCCATTACAGGGACCGGGGAGCTGTTTTTT.

V gene TRBV3-1 (or the pseudogene TRBV3-2) combines with J gene TRBJ1-4; 8 bases align to TRBD1. Trimming took 3 bases from V and 3 from J; bases not matched to a gene: 9. Germline V gene data show CDR1 as LGHDT and CDR2 as YNNKEL (reference sequence). This CDR3 region has 17 residues. In nucleotides, the CDR3 is TGTGCCAGCAGCCATTTACAGGGGGTAGGCTCTAATGAAAAACTGTTTTTT. Its protein is CASSHLQGVGSNEKLFF.

J is TRBJ1-1 and V is TRBV5-1; possibly TRBD1 for D (6 bases). Germline loops: CDR1 SGHRS, CDR2 YFSETQ. Deletions cut 6 bases from V and 2 bases from J, with 14 bases between. This CDR3 has 14 residues. For the CDR3, the DNA is TGCGCCAGCACCGAGGCACAGGGAAACACTGAAGCTTTCTTT. It codes for CASTEAQGNTEAFF. Drawing the rest from reference TRBV5-1 and TRBJ1-1, the complete variable domain is KAGVTQTPRYLIKTRGQQVTLSCSPISGHRSVSWYQQTPGQGLQFLFEYFSETQRNKGNFPGRFSGRQFSNSRSEMNVSTLELGDSALYLCASTEAQGNTEAFFGQGTRLTVV.

The V call is TRBV18, the J call TRBJ1-1; D remains ambiguous. With 2 bases removed from V and 0 bases from J, the gap between germline ends came to 7 bases. Germline CDR1 reads KGHSH; CDR2 reads LQKENI. The CDR3 is 14 residues long. The CDR3 sequence is CASSPSGLNTEAFF. Written as DNA, the CDR3 is TGTGCCAGCTCACCATCGGGTCTGAACACTGAAGCTTTCTTT.

J is TRBJ1-1 and V is TRBV19; 7 positions agree with TRBD1. J was trimmed by 10 bases and V by 7 bases; bases with no gene match: 9. Germline CDR1 is LNHDA and CDR2 is SQIVND (reference sequence). The CDR3 runs 12 residues. The CDR3 spells CASNRGGAGAFF. In DNA form, the CDR3 reads TGTGCCAGTAATCGAGGGGGCGCAGGAGCTTTCTTT.

V is TRBV19 and J is TRBJ2-7, with TRBD1 matching 10 bases. There are 15 residues in the CDR3. Germline V gene sequence: CDR1 LNHDA, CDR2 SQIVND (reference sequence). J gave up 5 bases and V 3 bases, and 7 bases lay outside the gene matches. The CDR3 nucleotides are TGTGCCAGTAGTATCTCTGGGACAGGGGAGCACGAGCAGTACTTC. The encoded protein is CASSISGTGEHEQYF. The whole variable domain, filled in from reference TRBV19 and TRBJ2-7, reads DGGITQSPKYLFRKEGQNVTLSCEQNLNHDAMYWYRQDPGQGLRLIYYSQIVNDFQKGDIAEGYSVSREKKESFPLTVTSAQKNPTAFYLCASSISGTGEHEQYFGPGTRLTVT.

The chain couples TRBV3-1 (or the pseudogene TRBV3-2) to TRBJ2-5, with D maybe TRBD2 (5 bases). Germline V gives CDR1 LGHDT, CDR2 YNNKEL (reference sequence). V lost 3 bases and J lost 7, with 15 bases in between. The CDR3 is made up of 14 amino acids. CDR3 coding DNA: TGTGCCAGCAGCCAGGAAGGACGGGCGGGGACCCAGTACTTC. Protein: CASSQEGRAGTQYF.

Only a few counts were recorded for this clone. The chain has TRBV19 and TRBJ2-1; D is ambiguous. Per the germline V gene, CDR1 is LNHDA and CDR2 is SQIVND (reference sequence). This CDR3 contains 15 residues. The V gene lost 7 bases and the J gene lost 8 bases, with 21 bases spanning the gap. The chain's CDR3 is CASNGGRLLIHEQFF. The CDR3 nucleotides read TGTGCCAGTAACGGCGGCCGACTTCTCATCCATGAGCAGTTCTTC.

The chain is built from TRBV7-8 and TRBJ2-5, with 8 positions matching TRBD2. Looked up from germline, CDR1 is SGHVS and CDR2 is FQNEAQ. The J segment lost 5 bases and the V segment lost 6 bases, leaving 8 bases of the junction unmatched. The CDR3 has 14 residues. CDR3 sequence reads: CASRSGGALETQYF. The CDR3 region has the DNA TGTGCCAGCAGGAGCGGGGGTGCCCTTGAGACCCAGTACTTC. Supplemented by reference TRBV7-8 and TRBJ2-5, the full variable domain reads GAGVSQSPRYKVAKRGQDVALRCDPISGHVSLFWYQQALGQGPEFLTYFQNEAQLDKSGLPSDRFFAERPEGSVSTLKIQRTQQEDSAVYLCASRSGGALETQYFGPGTRLLVL.

The rearrangement links TRBV2 to TRBJ1-2; D is perhaps TRBD1 (5 bases). The germline gives CDR1 SNHLY, CDR2 FYNNEI. The CDR3 is 15 amino acids. V lost 4 bases and J 1 base, leaving 13 bases between the germline ends. The CDR3 bases are TGTGCCAGCAGTGTCTTTCCAGGGAATAACTATGGCTACACCTTC. Its protein is CASSVFPGNNYGYTF. Complete variable domain (other parts from reference TRBV2 and TRBJ1-2): EPEVTQTPSHQVTQMGQEVILRCVPISNHLYFYWYRQILGQKVEFLVSFYNNEISEKSEIFDDQFSVERPDGSNFTLKIRSTKLEDSAMYFCASSVFPGNNYGYTFGSGTRLTVV.

This chain connects TRBV4-1 to TRBJ1-2, with 7 nucleotides matching TRBD1. The length of the CDR3 is 16 residues. V was clipped by 5 bases and J by 7 bases; unmatched bases: 16. Germline assignment: CDR1 MGHRA and CDR2 YSYEKL. Here the CDR3 DNA reads TGCGCCAGCAGCAAGGGGCAGGCCCGTGAGGGGGCTGGCTACACCTTC. Translation gives CASSKGQAREGAGYTF.

The J gene is TRBJ2-3, the V gene TRBV4-2; 11 bases match TRBD2. The CDR3 is 16 amino acids. Germline CDR1 and CDR2: LGHNA and YNFKEQ. V was pared by 1 base and J by 8 bases, with 8 bases of the junction left unmatched. The CDR3 region is CASSQVSGRAGFTQYF. DNA of the CDR3: TGTGCCAGCAGCCAAGTTAGCGGGAGGGCCGGGTTTACGCAGTATTTT.

V is TRBV6-1 and J is TRBJ1-4; D unresolved. V gave up 0 bases and J gave up 0 bases, with 8 bases separating them. Germline assignment: CDR1 MNHNS and CDR2 SASEGT. The CDR3 has 16 residues. The CDR3 DNA reads TGTGCCAGCAGTGAAGCCGGAGGGTCAACTAATGAAAAACTGTTTTTT. Its translation is CASSEAGGSTNEKLFF.

This chain uses TRBV28 with TRBJ2-4, with D possibly matching TRBD2 (5 bases). The CDR3 length is 13 residues. Germline CDR1 MDHEN, CDR2 SYDVKM. The V and J ends lost 5 bases and 8 bases respectively, with 13 bases between them. The CDR3 protein is CASSIGLADIQYF. The DNA for the CDR3 is TGTGCCAGCAGTATCGGACTTGCTGACATTCAGTACTTC. Full variable domain (missing parts from reference TRBV28 and TRBJ2-4): DVKVTQSSRYLVKRTGEKVFLECVQDMDHENMFWYRQDPGLGLRLIYFSYDVKMKEKGDIPEGYSVSREKKERFSLILESASTNQTSMYLCASSIGLADIQYFGAGTRLSVL.

The sample holds one count of this clone. The chain couples TRBV4-1 to TRBJ1-2; 8 bases fit TRBD1. CDR1 is MGHRA and CDR2 is YSYEKL in the germline V gene. V lost 3 bases to trimming and J lost 2 bases; unmatched junction nucleotides: 8. The CDR3 loop spans 16 amino acids. This chain's CDR3 is CASSHWTGQGNYGYTF. The CDR3 DNA follows: TGCGCCAGCAGCCACTGGACAGGGCAGGGAAACTATGGCTACACCTTC.

This rearrangement joins TRBV6-5 to TRBJ1-1, with D possibly TRBD1 on 6 matching bases. CDR1 and CDR2 (germline): MNHEY, SVGAGI. The CDR3 sequence is 13 residues long. Trimming took off 6 bases at V and 7 bases at J, with 15 bases between the two ends. The CDR3 DNA reads as TGTGCCAGCAGAAGAGGACAGCTAGGTGAAGCTTTCTTT. Residues: CASRRGQLGEAFF.

The chain joins TRBV7-2 to TRBJ1-3; D call uncertain. CDR3 length equals 17 residues. The V end was cut by 1 base, the J end by 4 bases, with 17 bases between. CDR1 and CDR2 (germline): SGHTA, FQGNSA. The CDR3: CASSLGAYRGTGNTIYF. The CDR3, as DNA: TGTGCCAGCAGCTTAGGGGCCTATCGGGGAACGGGAAACACCATATATTTT.

V is TRBV19 and J is TRBJ2-2, with a weak D call TRBD1 (6 bases). The CDR3 is 15 residues long. V was cut by 1 base and J by 5 bases, with 11 bases left in between. Germline lookup yields CDR1 LNHDA and CDR2 SQIVND (reference sequence). The CDR3: CASSIAGRGTGELFF. Here the CDR3 DNA reads TGTGCCAGTAGTATAGCGGGCAGGGGAACCGGGGAGCTGTTTTTT.

This sequence joins TRBV7-2 and TRBJ2-3; 7 bases align to TRBD1. CDR3 size: 16 residues. V lost 3 bases and J lost 1; bases outside the gene matches: 7. Per the germline V gene, CDR1 is SGHTA and CDR2 is FQGNSA. The CDR3 DNA sequence: TGTGCCAGCAGCTTGGGGCAGGGGGTCGGCACAGATACGCAGTATTTT. Its translation: CASSLGQGVGTDTQYF.

This clone was seen more than once but under ten times. The gene calls are TRBV6-6 and TRBJ1-2, with a weak D call TRBD1 (5 bases). The CDR3 has 14 amino acids. Per the germline V gene, CDR1 is MNHNY and CDR2 is SVGAGI (reference sequence). The V gene lost 0 bases and the J gene lost 5 bases, with 10 bases spanning the gap. This chain's CDR3 is CASSYSGARYGYTF. The DNA for the CDR3 is TGTGCCAGCAGTTACTCTGGGGCCCGATATGGCTACACCTTC.

The chain is built from TRBV27 and TRBJ1-5, with D maybe TRBD1 (6 bases). CDR3 size: 17 residues. The germline V gene has CDR1 MNHEY and CDR2 SMNVEV (reference sequence). V was trimmed by 6 bases and J by 6 bases, leaving 24 bases between them. The CDR3 loop is CASSPFAGGALVQPQHF. The DNA for the CDR3 is TGTGCCAGCAGCCCCTTCGCGGGGGGCGCATTAGTTCAGCCCCAGCATTTT.

This clone was counted once. This chain connects TRBV19 to TRBJ2-1, with TRBD2 identical over 10 bases. Germline V gene sequence: CDR1 LNHDA, CDR2 SQIVND (reference sequence). CDR3 length: 16 residues. J lost 6 bases, V lost 5 bases, and 10 bases had no gene match. Here the CDR3 DNA reads TGTGCCAGTAGTCCGGCTTTAGCTAGCGGGAGCAATGAGCAGTTCTTC. Its protein product is CASSPALASGSNEQFF.

The rearrangement links TRBV27 to TRBJ2-6; D may be TRBD1 (6 bases). This CDR3 contains 18 residues. With 5 bases removed from V and 5 bases from J, the gap between germline ends came to 22 bases. The germline V gene encodes CDR1 MNHEY and CDR2 SMNVEV (reference sequence). The CDR3 nucleotides are TGTGCCAGCAGTCCCTCGGACAGAAGAACATCTCGGGCCAACGTCCTGACTTTC. It specifies CASSPSDRRTSRANVLTF.

CDR3 DNA sequence: TGTGCCAGCAGTTCGCCGGGACAGGGCCCCTACGAGCAGTACTTC. Its protein is CASSSPGQGPYEQYF. The J gene is TRBJ2-7, the V gene TRBV27, with 9 nucleotides matching TRBD1. CDR3 size: 15 residues. The V and J ends lost 4 bases and 2 bases, in that order; junction bases with no gene match: 6. Per germline, CDR1 MNHEY and CDR2 SMNVEV (reference sequence).